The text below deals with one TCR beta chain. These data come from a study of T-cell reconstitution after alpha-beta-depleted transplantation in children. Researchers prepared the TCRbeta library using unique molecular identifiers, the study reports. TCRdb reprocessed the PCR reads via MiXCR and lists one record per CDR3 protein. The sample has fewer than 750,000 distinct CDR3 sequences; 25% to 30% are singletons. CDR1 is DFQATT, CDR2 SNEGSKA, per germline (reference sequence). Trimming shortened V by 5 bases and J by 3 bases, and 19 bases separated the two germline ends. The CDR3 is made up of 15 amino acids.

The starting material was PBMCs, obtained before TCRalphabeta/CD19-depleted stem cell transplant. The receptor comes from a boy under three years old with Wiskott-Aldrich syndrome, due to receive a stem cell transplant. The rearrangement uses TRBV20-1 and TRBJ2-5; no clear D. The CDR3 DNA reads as TGCAGTGCTGTAACGAGATGGGGTCGTAAAGAGACCCAGTACTTC. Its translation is CSAVTRWGRKETQYF.